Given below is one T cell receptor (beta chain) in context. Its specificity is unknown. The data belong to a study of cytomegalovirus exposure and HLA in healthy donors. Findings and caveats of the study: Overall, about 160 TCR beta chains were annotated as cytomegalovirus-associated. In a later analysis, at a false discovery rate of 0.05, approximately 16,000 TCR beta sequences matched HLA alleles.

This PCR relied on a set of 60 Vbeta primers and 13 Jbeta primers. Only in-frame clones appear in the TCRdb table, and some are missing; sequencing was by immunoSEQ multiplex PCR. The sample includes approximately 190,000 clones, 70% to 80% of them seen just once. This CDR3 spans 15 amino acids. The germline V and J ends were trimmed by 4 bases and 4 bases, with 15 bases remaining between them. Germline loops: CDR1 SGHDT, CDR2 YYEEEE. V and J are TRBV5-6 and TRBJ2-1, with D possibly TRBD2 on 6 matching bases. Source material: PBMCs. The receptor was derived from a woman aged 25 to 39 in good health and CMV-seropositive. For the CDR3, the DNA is TGTGCCAGCAGCCTTGGGGGGATGGGTTACAATGAGCAGTTCTTC. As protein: CASSLGGMGYNEQFF.